Here is one TCR beta chain with its context. V trimming: 5 bases; J trimming: 13 bases; junction bases outside the gene matches: 10. The CDR3 has 12 residues. Germline-derived CDR1 and CDR2 are LNHDA and SQIVND (reference sequence). In the source study's methods: The authors estimated nucleated cell counts from reference gene primer amplification. Using immunoSEQ multiplex PCR, the repertoire was profiled, and TCRdb retains in-frame clones only, with some absent. V and J calls and clone size follow that table, whereas D and trimming were derived from the DNA. The table has approximately 210,000 clones, 82% seen once. The sample belongs to a study of blood T cell repertoires in COVID-19. Study-level information: The United States, Italy and Spain supplied acute and convalescent COVID-19 samples.

This sequence joins TRBV19 and TRBJ1-2; 7 nucleotides line up with TRBD1. The receptor's source is a woman aged 35 to 49 with acute or convalescent COVID-19. Sequencing was carried out using peripheral blood. The CDR3 protein is CASSFPGQPVTF. CDR3 coding DNA: TGTGCCAGTAGTTTCCCGGGACAGCCGGTCACCTTC. Variable domain in full (rest from reference TRBV19 and TRBJ1-2): DGGITQSPKYLFRKEGQNVTLSCEQNLNHDAMYWYRQDPGQGLRLIYYSQIVNDFQKGDIAEGYSVSREKKESFPLTVTSAQKNPTAFYLCASSFPGQPVTFGSGTRLTVV.